The present TCR beta chain was sequenced within a study of molecular identifiers for immune sequencing clone quantification listed by TCRdb under 2018. General notes on the study: For a replicate experiment, RNA from approximately 20,000 or 100,000 naive CD8 T cells was divided into five aliquots, and four of the five aliquots were sequenced. The study was a methods study using CD8 T cells to benchmark molecular-identifier clustering-based TCR repertoire sequencing (MIDCIRS) and TCR RNA copy counting. What the research found in general, with its limitations: Spiked-in Jurkat TCR RNA equivalent to a single cell was reported to be detectable even among approximately 1.1 million naive CD8 T cells. In CMV-specific effector cells, clones with more than 20 RNA copies accounted for over 97% of molecules, whereas in naive cells such clones accounted for under 1%. Approximately 2.7 recovered TCR RNA copies per cell were obtained by modeling, versus roughly 10 by digital PCR, implying a capture efficiency of around 28%. When barcode sub-clustering was not used, chimeric consensus sequences inflated TCR diversity, with chimeras reaching as high as 47%. Highly expanded clone sizes could be underestimated because identical TCR molecules may share a barcode. The naive libraries included spiked-in Jurkat TCR RNA (over nine copies' worth), and this RNA is not part of the donor repertoire.

From its cysteine to its phenylalanine, the CDR3 spans 16 amino acids. The read is trimmed to its CDR3 DNA, 48 bases read in frame from base 1. According to the germline V gene, CDR1 reads SQVTM and CDR2 reads ANQGSEA. V is cut by 1 base and J by 0 bases, and the space between the germline ends is 15 bases. Many counts were recorded for this clonotype. The clone's antigen remains unknown. No per-base quality is available; no much larger clone lies one base away. Libraries of naive CD8 T cells were built from anywhere between about 17,000 and 1,000,000 sorted cells, with 10%, 30% or 50% of the purified RNA used. Naive CD8 T cells, defined as CD8+CD4-CCR7+CD45RA+, were FACS-sorted into RLT Plus buffer on a BD FACSAria II. Around 11 TCR copies' worth of Jurkat RNA were spiked into roughly 17,000-1,100,000 naive CD8 T cell samples to test detection sensitivity. CD8 T cells were enriched using RosetteSep CD8+ T Cell Enrichment Cocktail and Ficoll-Paque, and the enriched cells then underwent ACK red cell lysis.

Libraries were prepared through PCR. Sequencing took place on an Illumina HiSeq 4000. Bulk TCR libraries were generated as previously described, with the TCR primers listed in Table S5 used. The Qiagen AllPrep DNA/RNA kit was used to purify total RNA. Reads from multiple sequencing runs of the same library were pooled before analysis. Per the authors' processing: Only reads with exact TCR constant sequence were kept, trimmed to 150 nt, and grouped by their 12-nt molecular barcodes. Reads within each barcode group were sub-clustered using a 15% Levenshtein threshold, and quality-weighted consensus sequences were constructed for each RNA molecule. Non-functional sequences were discarded, and so were lower-count sequences lying one edit away from another sequence. Based on a fit of two negative binomial distributions, barcode sub-clusters having less than 20% of the maximum read count were discarded. The raw public data were reprocessed by TCRdb itself: fastp quality trimming at Q25, MiXCR clonotype calling, in-frame beta chains only. Each entry is one CDR3 protein sequence, shown with its most common DNA and genes. The authors' filters were not applied to this entry. Counted in this sample were approximately 90,000 distinct CDR3 sequences; 21% of them appeared once. The ten largest clones take up more than 1% of the sample.

Sequencing used naive CD8+ T cells from blood, with Jurkat cell RNA spiked in. The sample's cell subset or site, from its label and the paper: FACS-sorted CD8+CD4-CCR7+CD45RA+ naive T cells. This sequence originates from a human donor in good health. Some libraries in this study had Jurkat cell RNA spiked in. Recombination connected TRBV29-1 to TRBJ1-1; no D gene call is confident. The CDR3 loop reads CSVEGDGRRMNTEAFF. DNA sequence: TGCAGCGTTGAAGGCGACGGCCGCCGCATGAACACTGAAGCTTTCTTT.